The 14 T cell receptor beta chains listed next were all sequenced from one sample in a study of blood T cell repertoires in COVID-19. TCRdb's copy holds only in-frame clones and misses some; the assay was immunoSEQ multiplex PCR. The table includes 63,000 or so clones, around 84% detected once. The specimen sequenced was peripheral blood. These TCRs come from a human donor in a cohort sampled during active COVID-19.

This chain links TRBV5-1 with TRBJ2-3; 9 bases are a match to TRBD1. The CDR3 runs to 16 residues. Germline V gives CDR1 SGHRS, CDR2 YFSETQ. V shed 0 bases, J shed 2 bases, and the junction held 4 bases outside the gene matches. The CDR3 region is CASSLEGTGPTDTQYF. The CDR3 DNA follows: TGCGCCAGCAGCTTGGAGGGGACAGGGCCCACAGATACGCAGTATTTT.

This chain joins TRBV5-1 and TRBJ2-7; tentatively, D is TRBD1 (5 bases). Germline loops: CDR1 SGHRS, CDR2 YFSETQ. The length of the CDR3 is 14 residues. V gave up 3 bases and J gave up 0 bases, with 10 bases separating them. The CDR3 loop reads CASSSTVSSYEQYF. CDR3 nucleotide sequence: TGCGCCAGCAGCTCGACAGTAAGCTCCTACGAGCAGTACTTC.

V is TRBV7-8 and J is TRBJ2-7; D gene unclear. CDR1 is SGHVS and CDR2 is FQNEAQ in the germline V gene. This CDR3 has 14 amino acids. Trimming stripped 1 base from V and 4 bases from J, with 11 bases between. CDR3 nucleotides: TGTGCCAGCAGCTTAGACTTCCTTCCTTACGAGCAGTACTTC. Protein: CASSLDFLPYEQYF.

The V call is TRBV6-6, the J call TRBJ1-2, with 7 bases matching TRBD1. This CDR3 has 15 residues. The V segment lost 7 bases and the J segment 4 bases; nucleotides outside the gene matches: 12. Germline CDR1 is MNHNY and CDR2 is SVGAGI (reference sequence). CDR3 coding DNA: TGTGCCAGCACCGACCCAGGGACAGCACTCTATGGCTACACCTTC. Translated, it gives CASTDPGTALYGYTF.

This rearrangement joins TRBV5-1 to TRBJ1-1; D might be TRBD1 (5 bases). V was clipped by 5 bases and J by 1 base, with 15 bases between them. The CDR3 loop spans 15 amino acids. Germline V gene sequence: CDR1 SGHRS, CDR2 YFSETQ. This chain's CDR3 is CASSPGDVQNTEAFF. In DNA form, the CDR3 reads TGCGCCAGCAGTCCGGGGGACGTACAGAACACTGAAGCTTTCTTT. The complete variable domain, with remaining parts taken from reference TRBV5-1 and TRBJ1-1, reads KAGVTQTPRYLIKTRGQQVTLSCSPISGHRSVSWYQQTPGQGLQFLFEYFSETQRNKGNFPGRFSGRQFSNSRSEMNVSTLELGDSALYLCASSPGDVQNTEAFFGQGTRLTVV.

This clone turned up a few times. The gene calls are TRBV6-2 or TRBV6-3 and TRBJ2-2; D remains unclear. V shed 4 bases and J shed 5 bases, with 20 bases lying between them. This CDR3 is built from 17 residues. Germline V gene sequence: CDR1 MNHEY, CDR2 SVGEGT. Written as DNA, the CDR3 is TGTGCCAGCAGTTCCCCTAGTCCCCGCGCTAGTACCGGGGAGCTGTTTTTT. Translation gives CASSSPSPRASTGELFF.

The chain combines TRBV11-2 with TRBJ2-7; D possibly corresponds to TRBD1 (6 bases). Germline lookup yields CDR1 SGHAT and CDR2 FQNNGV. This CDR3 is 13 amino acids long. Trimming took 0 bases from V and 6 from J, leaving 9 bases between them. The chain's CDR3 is CASSLEVGGEQYF. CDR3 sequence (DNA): TGTGCCAGCAGCTTAGAAGTAGGGGGCGAGCAGTACTTC.

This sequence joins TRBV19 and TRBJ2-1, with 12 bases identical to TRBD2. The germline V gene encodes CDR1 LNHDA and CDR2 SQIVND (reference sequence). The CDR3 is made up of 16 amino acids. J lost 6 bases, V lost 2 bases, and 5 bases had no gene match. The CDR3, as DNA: TGTGCCAGTAGTATATTCGGGACTAGCGGGTTCAATGAGCAGTTCTTC. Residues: CASSIFGTSGFNEQFF.

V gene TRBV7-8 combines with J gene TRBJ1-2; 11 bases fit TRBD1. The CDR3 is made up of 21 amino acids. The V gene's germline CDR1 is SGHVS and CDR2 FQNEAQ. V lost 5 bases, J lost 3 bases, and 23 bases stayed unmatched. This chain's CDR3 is CASSHRLSNIVGTGGHYGYTF. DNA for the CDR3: TGTGCCAGCAGCCATCGGCTCTCTAACATTGTGGGGACAGGGGGGCACTATGGCTACACCTTC.

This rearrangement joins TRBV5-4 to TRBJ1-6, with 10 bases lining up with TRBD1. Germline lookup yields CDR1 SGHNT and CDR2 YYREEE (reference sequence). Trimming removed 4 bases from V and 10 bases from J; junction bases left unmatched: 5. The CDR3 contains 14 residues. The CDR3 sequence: CASSQTGGSSPLHF. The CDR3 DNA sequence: TGTGCCAGCAGCCAGACAGGGGGCAGCTCACCCCTCCACTTT.

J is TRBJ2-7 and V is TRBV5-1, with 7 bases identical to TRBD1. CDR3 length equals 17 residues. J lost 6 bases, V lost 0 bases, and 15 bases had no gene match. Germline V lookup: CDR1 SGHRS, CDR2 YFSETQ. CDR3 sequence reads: CASSLVSSGTAYLEQYF. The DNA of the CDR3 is TGCGCCAGCAGCTTGGTCTCATCAGGGACAGCCTACCTCGAGCAGTACTTC.

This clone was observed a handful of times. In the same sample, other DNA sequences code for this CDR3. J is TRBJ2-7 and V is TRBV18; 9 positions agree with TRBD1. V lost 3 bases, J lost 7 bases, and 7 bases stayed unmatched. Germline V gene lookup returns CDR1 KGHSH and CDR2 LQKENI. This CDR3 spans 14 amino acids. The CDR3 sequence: CASSPSGQGREQYF. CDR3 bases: TGTGCCAGCTCACCTAGCGGACAGGGGAGGGAGCAGTACTTC.

The CDR3 nucleotides are TGTGCCTGGACGGTGAACACTGAAGCTTTCTTT. As protein: CAWTVNTEAFF. The chain links TRBV30 to TRBJ1-1; no reliable D call. Germline V gene lookup returns CDR1 GTSNPN and CDR2 SVGIG (reference sequence). CDR3 length equals 11 residues. The ends were cut back, 4 bases at V and 0 bases at J, with 3 bases in the middle.

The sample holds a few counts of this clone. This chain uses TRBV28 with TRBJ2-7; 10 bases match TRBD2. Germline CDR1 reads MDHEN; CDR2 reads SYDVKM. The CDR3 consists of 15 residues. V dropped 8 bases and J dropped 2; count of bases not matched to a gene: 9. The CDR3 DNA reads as TGTGCCAGCTCCACCGGGACTAGCGCCGCCTACGAGCAGTACTTC. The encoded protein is CASSTGTSAAYEQYF. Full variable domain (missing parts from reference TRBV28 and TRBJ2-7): DVKVTQSSRYLVKRTGEKVFLECVQDMDHENMFWYRQDPGLGLRLIYFSYDVKMKEKGDIPEGYSVSREKKERFSLILESASTNQTSMYLCASSTGTSAAYEQYFGPGTRLTVT.